This entry lists 20 T cell receptor beta chains sequenced from one sample in a study of beta chain features in type 1 diabetes. Study-level points and caveats: TCRB CDR3s were moderately but significantly shorter in Type 1 diabetes patients in all four CD4+ subsets.

Antigens of these TCRs are unknown. What was sequenced were expressed TCRB transcripts, since all of the isolated RNA had been reverse transcribed. Profiling relied on immunoSEQ multiplex PCR, and the TCRdb table lists in-frame clones only, not all of them. Altogether fewer than 450,000 clones are present, 13% being singletons, with the ten largest covering roughly 0.015%. The material sequenced was naive CD4+ T cells from blood. The receptors were gathered from a woman between 18 and 30 years old with type 1 diabetes.

The genes are TRBV6-6 and TRBJ2-7; TRBD1 is a possible D gene (6 bases). The CDR3 runs 16 residues. Deletions cut 2 bases from V and 1 base from J, with 15 bases between. CDR1 and CDR2 (germline): MNHNY, SVGAGI (reference sequence). CDR3 protein: CASSYGTTGISYEQYV. The CDR3 DNA sequence: TGTGCCAGCAGTTACGGGACGACAGGAATTTCCTACGAGCAGTACGTC.

The rearrangement uses TRBV28 and TRBJ2-1, with 14 nucleotides matching TRBD2. This CDR3 is built from 19 residues. From germline, CDR1 is MDHEN and CDR2 SYDVKM. The trim removed 4 bases at V and 3 bases at J, leaving 11 bases unmatched. CDR3: CASSSAGLAGEGLYNEQFF. DNA for the CDR3: TGTGCCAGCAGTTCGGCGGGACTAGCGGGAGAGGGGCTCTACAATGAGCAGTTCTTC.

The V call is TRBV28, the J call TRBJ2-7; 10 bases are shared with TRBD2. This CDR3 has 15 amino acids. Germline CDR1 and CDR2: MDHEN and SYDVKM. The V gene end was trimmed by 6 bases and the J gene end by 4 bases; junction bases not matched to a gene: 9. The CDR3 nucleotides read TGTGCCAGCAGCTCCCCTCTAGCGGGAGAGTACGAGCAGTACTTC. It translates to CASSSPLAGEYEQYF.

This clone has only a few counts. The genes are TRBV5-1 and TRBJ2-1; D is unclear. From germline, CDR1 is SGHRS and CDR2 YFSETQ. The CDR3 loop spans 13 amino acids. Deletions cut 3 bases from V and 2 bases from J, with 6 bases between. The CDR3 is CASSWSPYNEQFF. Here the CDR3 DNA reads TGCGCCAGCAGCTGGAGTCCCTACAATGAGCAGTTCTTC.

The chain joins TRBV7-9 to TRBJ2-3; D call uncertain. Germline CDR1 SEHNR, CDR2 FQNEAQ (reference sequence). Trimming left V 4 bases short and J 0 bases short, with 14 bases between. The CDR3 has 16 residues. CDR3 sequence reads: CASSSPVPTSTDTQYF. In DNA form, the CDR3 reads TGTGCCAGCAGCTCCCCTGTGCCGACTAGCACAGATACGCAGTATTTT. The full variable domain, completed using reference TRBV7-9 and TRBJ2-3, is DTGVSQNPRHKITKRGQNVTFRCDPISEHNRLYWYRQTLGQGPEFLTYFQNEAQLEKSRLLSDRFSAERPKGSFSTLEIQRTEQGDSAMYLCASSSPVPTSTDTQYFGPGTRLTVL.

In its sample, this clone was seen a few times. The V call is TRBV6-6, the J call TRBJ2-7, with TRBD2 identical over 8 bases. V gave up 7 bases and J gave up 4 bases; unmatched junction bases: 9. In germline, CDR1 is MNHNY, CDR2 SVGAGI (reference sequence). The CDR3 is made up of 14 amino acids. The CDR3 spells CASNHGGAVYEQYV. The CDR3 nucleotides are TGTGCCAGCAACCACGGGGGGGCGGTGTACGAGCAGTACGTC.

This clone came up a few times. The J gene is TRBJ2-7, the V gene TRBV6-1, with D possibly TRBD1 on 6 matching bases. CDR1 MNHNS and CDR2 SASEGT come from the germline V gene. The CDR3 has 16 amino acids. Trimming shortened V by 2 bases and J by 1 base, and 15 bases separated the two germline ends. CDR3 bases: TGTGCCAGCAGTGAACCCTTCTCCGGGACATCCTACGAGCAGTACGTC. Its translation is CASSEPFSGTSYEQYV.

Comments on this clone: This sample includes further DNA sequences coding for the same CDR3. The chain carries TRBV5-1 and TRBJ2-2; 7 bases map to TRBD2. The CDR3 runs to 15 residues. The V gene end was trimmed by 4 bases and the J gene end by 0 bases; junction bases not matched to a gene: 3. Germline V CDR1 and CDR2: SGHRS, YFSETQ. The CDR3 DNA follows: TGCGCCAGCAGCCCAAGCGGGACGAACACCGGGGAGCTGTTTTTT. Translating gives CASSPSGTNTGELFF.

The chain has TRBV30 and TRBJ1-2, with D hard to call. This CDR3 has 13 amino acids. Per germline, CDR1 GTSNPN and CDR2 SVGIG (reference sequence). Deletions cut 0 bases from V and 2 bases from J, with 7 bases between. The CDR3 is CAWSVQRNYGYTF. CDR3 coding DNA: TGTGCCTGGAGTGTACAGAGAAACTATGGCTACACCTTC.

This rearrangement joins TRBV28 to TRBJ2-7; 7 positions agree with TRBD1. The germline CDR1 and CDR2 sequences are MDHEN and SYDVKM. The CDR3 extends over 13 amino acids. V shed 7 bases and J 8 bases; nucleotides not matched to a gene: 11. DNA of the CDR3: TGTGCCAGCACCCTGGGACAGCTTGGCCAGCAGTACTTC. Its protein product is CASTLGQLGQQYF.

The chain couples TRBV12-5 to TRBJ2-2, with unresolved D. Trimming took 7 bases from V and 6 from J, leaving 9 bases between them. The germline CDR1 and CDR2 sequences are LGHNT and FRNRAP. This CDR3 is 12 amino acids long. The CDR3 is CASASSAGELFF. CDR3 sequence (DNA): TGTGCTAGTGCTAGTTCCGCCGGGGAGCTGTTTTTT.

A few counts support this clone. The chain joins TRBV28 to TRBJ2-2; 9 positions match TRBD2. Germline lookup yields CDR1 MDHEN and CDR2 SYDVKM. The trim removed 7 bases at V and 4 bases at J, leaving 7 bases unmatched. The CDR3 has 15 residues. CDR3 sequence reads: CASTLGGLATGELFF. CDR3 DNA sequence: TGTGCCAGCACCCTTGGGGGACTAGCCACCGGGGAGCTGTTTTTT.

The chain employs TRBV7-2 and TRBJ2-5; the D gene is possibly TRBD1 (5 bases). The CDR3 is made up of 16 amino acids. The V gene lost 1 base and the J gene lost 7 bases, with 19 bases spanning the gap. Looked up from germline, CDR1 is SGHTA and CDR2 is FQGNSA. The CDR3: CASSLERVRTPLTQYF. CDR3 nucleotide sequence: TGTGCCAGCAGCTTAGAAAGGGTGAGGACACCTCTGACCCAGTACTTC.

The V gene is TRBV7-9, the J gene TRBJ2-7, with TRBD2 matching over 12 bases. Per germline, CDR1 SEHNR and CDR2 FQNEAQ (reference sequence). The CDR3 has 16 amino acids. Unmatched junction bases numbered 7, after V lost 4 bases and J lost 3 bases. CDR3 DNA: TGTGCCAGCAGCTACCGACTAGCGGGAGCCCTCTACGAGCAGTACTTC. Encoded protein: CASSYRLAGALYEQYF.

This sequence joins TRBV7-9 and TRBJ2-7, with 7 bases fitting TRBD2. The germline V gene has CDR1 SEHNR and CDR2 FQNEAQ (reference sequence). This CDR3 is built from 16 residues. Unmatched junction bases numbered 18, after V lost 6 bases and J lost 7 bases. The CDR3 here is CASSQLGTIGGEEQYF. CDR3 bases: TGTGCCAGCAGTCAACTCGGGACTATCGGGGGTGAAGAGCAGTACTTC.

The V gene is TRBV2, the J gene TRBJ2-2; 8 bases are shared with TRBD2. There are 13 residues in the CDR3. The J segment lost 14 bases and the V segment lost 3 bases, leaving 8 bases of the junction unmatched. The germline gives CDR1 SNHLY, CDR2 FYNNEI. The CDR3 DNA reads TGTGCCAGCAGTGACGAAATAGCGGGGTCTCTGTTTTTT. Its protein product is CASSDEIAGSLFF.

This clone was detected a few times. The V call is TRBV18, the J call TRBJ1-1; no reliable D call. The CDR3 runs to 14 residues. Germline CDR1 KGHSH, CDR2 LQKENI. Between the trimmed V and J ends, which lost 5 bases and 2 bases, there was a span of 12 bases. The CDR3 region is CASSDYQANTEAFF. CDR3 sequence (DNA): TGTGCCAGCTCAGACTATCAGGCTAACACTGAAGCTTTCTTT.

This clone was seen only a few times. This chain joins TRBV5-4 and TRBJ1-2, with 12 nucleotides matching TRBD1. The CDR3 consists of 15 residues. Looked up from germline, CDR1 is SGHNT and CDR2 is YYREEE (reference sequence). With V trimmed by 4 bases and J by 7 bases, 8 bases remained unmatched. CDR3 in amino acids: CASSIGTGGSTGYTF. In DNA, the CDR3 is TGTGCCAGCAGCATCGGGACAGGGGGCTCTACTGGCTACACCTTC.

This sequence joins TRBV28 and TRBJ1-1, with D unclear. CDR3 length equals 15 residues. V lost 3 bases, J lost 2 bases, and 13 bases lay in between. Germline lookup yields CDR1 MDHEN and CDR2 SYDVKM. CDR3 amino acids: CASSFPGMGNTEAFF. The CDR3 DNA is TGTGCCAGCAGTTTCCCGGGGATGGGAAACACTGAAGCTTTCTTT.

This clone was recorded a few times. The V call is TRBV7-2, the J call TRBJ2-1; perhaps TRBD1 as D (5 bases). The germline gives CDR1 SGHTA, CDR2 FQGNSA. V was trimmed by 2 bases and J by 9 bases, leaving 8 bases between them. The CDR3 runs 12 residues. The DNA of the CDR3 is TGTGCCAGCAGCTTATCGACAGTTGAGCAGTTCTTC. Its protein is CASSLSTVEQFF.